Listed below are T cell receptor beta chains from one sample, sequenced in a study of blood T cell repertoires in COVID-19. The data were produced by immunoSEQ multiplex PCR, yet TCRdb's version contains in-frame clones alone and is incomplete. Among approximately 210,000 clones, 70% to 85% were seen once, and the ten largest hold 3% to 4%. The sequenced sample was PBMCs or T cells enriched from blood (not recorded which). The receptors were sampled from a woman aged 55-69 years who had recovered from COVID-19. Both conserved end residues are part of each CDR3. Each record gives: clone size, J gene, D gene, CDR3 length, V gene, CDR3 DNA, CDR3 protein. D genes are given only for firm matches. Expanded clones are given a class, and other clones once, few, many or no size at all.

size: .; J: TRBJ2-5; D: .; length: 13; V: TRBV15; DNA: TGTGCCACCAGCAGAGATCCCTCTAAGACCCAGTACTTC; CDR3: CATSRDPSKTQYF
size: .; J: TRBJ2-1; D: TRBD2; length: 13; V: TRBV29-1; DNA: TGCAGCGTCGGGACTAGCGGGAGGAATGAGCAGTTCTTC; CDR3: CSVGTSGRNEQFF
size: .; J: TRBJ2-7; D: .; length: 18; V: TRBV11-2; DNA: TGTGCCAGCAGCTTATTTTCCGGGCCAGGGCCTCGTGGATACGAGCAGTACTTC; CDR3: CASSLFSGPGPRGYEQYF
size: .; J: TRBJ2-1; D: TRBD2; length: 12; V: TRBV12-3/TRBV12-4; DNA: TGTGCCAGCAGAACTAGCGGGGTTGAGCAGTTCTTC; CDR3: CASRTSGVEQFF
size: .; J: TRBJ1-2; D: TRBD1; length: 15; V: TRBV5-6; DNA: TGTGCCAGCAGCTTTTGGGACAGGAGTTACTATGGCTACACCTTC; CDR3: CASSFWDRSYYGYTF
size: .; J: TRBJ1-4; D: .; length: 15; V: TRBV27; DNA: TGTGCCAGCAGTTTAGAGGGAGGGGCGGGCGAAAAACTGTTTTTT; CDR3: CASSLEGGAGEKLFF
size: once; J: TRBJ1-1; D: TRBD1; length: 14; V: TRBV5-1; DNA: TGCGCCAGCAGCTTCGGGACAGTATCAGCTGAAGCTTTCTTT; CDR3: CASSFGTVSAEAFF
size: .; J: TRBJ2-1; D: .; length: 12; V: TRBV19; DNA: TGTGCCAGTAATAGCTTCTACAATGAGCAGTTCTTC; CDR3: CASNSFYNEQFF
size: .; J: TRBJ1-1; D: .; length: 16; V: TRBV19; DNA: TGTGCCAGTAGTGATGTAATCAGGTACATGAACACTGAAGCTTTCTTT; CDR3: CASSDVIRYMNTEAFF
size: .; J: TRBJ2-1; D: .; length: 13; V: TRBV9; DNA: TGTGCCAGCAGCGGGGGCCCTAACAATGAGCAGTTCTTC; CDR3: CASSGGPNNEQFF
size: .; J: TRBJ1-3; D: .; length: 15; V: TRBV5-5; DNA: TGTGCCAGCAGCTTGATGTCAGTCTCTGGAAACACCATATATTTT; CDR3: CASSLMSVSGNTIYF
size: .; J: TRBJ1-1; D: .; length: 15; V: TRBV7-2; DNA: TGTGCCAGCAGCTTCACAGGCCAGAAGGTCTCTGAAGCTTTCTTT; CDR3: CASSFTGQKVSEAFF
size: .; J: TRBJ1-5; D: .; length: 16; V: TRBV7-9; DNA: TGTGCCAGCAGCTTATGGTTAGGGGAGGGCAATCAGCCCCAGCATTTT; CDR3: CASSLWLGEGNQPQHF
size: .; J: TRBJ1-6; D: TRBD1; length: 15; V: TRBV5-1; DNA: TGCGCCAGCAGCTTTGGGCAGGGGGCGAGTTCACCCCTCCACTTT; CDR3: CASSFGQGASSPLHF
size: .; J: TRBJ2-5; D: TRBD1; length: 12; V: TRBV6-5; DNA: TGTGCCAGCAGCTCAGGGGGAGAGACCCAGTACTTC; CDR3: CASSSGGETQYF
size: .; J: TRBJ1-2; D: TRBD1; length: 15; V: TRBV10-3; DNA: TGTGCCATCAGTGAGTCGAGACAGGGATGGTATGGCTACACCTTC; CDR3: CAISESRQGWYGYTF
size: .; J: TRBJ1-2; D: .; length: 15; V: TRBV3-1/TRBV3-2; DNA: TGTGCCAGCAGCCCAGTCGCAGGGGAAGTGGGGGGCTACACCTTC; CDR3: CASSPVAGEVGGYTF
size: few; J: TRBJ2-3; D: .; length: 16; V: TRBV4-2; DNA: TGTGCCAGCAGCCAAGAAACAGCCCAGGGTTTTGATACGCAGTATTTT; CDR3: CASSQETAQGFDTQYF
size: few; J: TRBJ1-2; D: TRBD1; length: 13; V: TRBV6-5; DNA: TGTGCCAGCAGTTACACAGGGGGCTATGGCTACACCTTC; CDR3: CASSYTGGYGYTF
size: .; J: TRBJ2-1; D: TRBD1; length: 13; V: TRBV18; DNA: TGTGCCAGCTCACCGGGACAGATCAATGAGCAGTTCTTC; CDR3: CASSPGQINEQFF
size: .; J: TRBJ1-1; D: TRBD1; length: 13; V: TRBV10-1; DNA: TGCGCCAGCGGGGGGACAGGGAGCGCTGAAGCTTTCTTT; CDR3: CASGGTGSAEAFF
size: .; J: TRBJ1-2; D: .; length: 13; V: TRBV10-1; DNA: TGCGCCAGCAGTGAGTCGGAGCTCTATGGCTACACCTTC; CDR3: CASSESELYGYTF
size: .; J: TRBJ2-3; D: .; length: 17; V: TRBV7-3; DNA: TGTGCCAGCAGCTATTTGACCGGGCCCGGGGGCACAGATACGCAGTATTTT; CDR3: CASSYLTGPGGTDTQYF
size: .; J: TRBJ1-6; D: TRBD1; length: 12; V: TRBV11-1; DNA: TGTGCCAGCAGCCCGGACAGGGACGACCTCCACTTT; CDR3: CASSPDRDDLHF
size: .; J: TRBJ1-2; D: TRBD1; length: 15; V: TRBV5-1; DNA: TGCGCCAGCAGCTTTTCACAGGGGGCAGGTGGTGGCTACACCTTC; CDR3: CASSFSQGAGGGYTF
size: .; J: TRBJ1-2; D: .; length: 16; V: TRBV21-1; DNA: TGTGCCAGCTTCCGGGACAGGGGGCCGGCTAACTATGGCTACACCTTC; CDR3: CASFRDRGPANYGYTF
size: .; J: TRBJ1-5; D: .; length: 14; V: TRBV15; DNA: TGTGCCACCAGCAGACAGGGTAGCAATCAGCCCCAGCATTTT; CDR3: CATSRQGSNQPQHF
size: .; J: TRBJ2-2; D: .; length: 15; V: TRBV9; DNA: TGTGCCAGCAGCTCAGGACTGAGCCCGACCGGGGAGCTGTTTTTT; CDR3: CASSSGLSPTGELFF
size: once; J: TRBJ2-5; D: TRBD2; length: 16; V: TRBV7-9; DNA: TGTGCCAGCAGCTTAGTCGAGCGGGAGGGCCGAGAGACCCAGTACTTC; CDR3: CASSLVEREGRETQYF
size: .; J: TRBJ2-3; D: TRBD2; length: 16; V: TRBV3-1/TRBV3-2; DNA: TGTGCCAGCAGCCTACCCGGTAGCGGGTCGACAGATACGCAGTATTTT; CDR3: CASSLPGSGSTDTQYF
size: .; J: TRBJ1-1; D: .; length: 12; V: TRBV19; DNA: TGTGCCAGTACCCGGAGGGACACTGAAGCTTTCTTT; CDR3: CASTRRDTEAFF
size: once; J: TRBJ2-7; D: .; length: 14; V: TRBV12-2; DNA: TGTGCAAGTCGCTTAGATGCGGGAGACTACGAGCAGTACTTC; CDR3: CASRLDAGDYEQYF
size: .; J: TRBJ1-2; D: TRBD1; length: 14; V: TRBV10-3; DNA: TGTGCCATCAGCCCGGGACAGACAAACTATGGCTACACCTTC; CDR3: CAISPGQTNYGYTF
size: .; J: TRBJ2-5; D: TRBD1; length: 14; V: TRBV7-6; DNA: TGTGCCAGCAGCTGGGGACAGGTCCAAGAGACCCAGTACTTC; CDR3: CASSWGQVQETQYF
size: .; J: TRBJ1-2; D: .; length: 14; V: TRBV5-1; DNA: TGCGCCAGCAGCTTGGTAGGGACAACCTATGGCTACACCTTC; CDR3: CASSLVGTTYGYTF
size: .; J: TRBJ1-1; D: .; length: 13; V: TRBV20-1; DNA: TGCAGTGCTAGTCAGACACTTAACACTGAAGCTTTCTTT; CDR3: CSASQTLNTEAFF
size: .; J: TRBJ2-7; D: .; length: 16; V: TRBV27; DNA: TGTGCCAGCAGTTTATCGATGGCGGGAAGATACTACGAGCAGTACTTC; CDR3: CASSLSMAGRYYEQYF
size: .; J: TRBJ2-3; D: .; length: 13; V: TRBV6-5; DNA: TGTGCCAGCAGTTTGCCGGGGACAGATACGCAGTATTTT; CDR3: CASSLPGTDTQYF
size: many; J: TRBJ1-3; D: TRBD1; length: 16; V: TRBV19; DNA: TGTGCCAGTAGGGATTCGGGGGACAGCTCTGGAAACACCATATATTTT; CDR3: CASRDSGDSSGNTIYF
size: .; J: TRBJ2-2; D: .; length: 15; V: TRBV7-6; DNA: TGTGCCAGCAGCGGTTGGGCCGTAGAGGGCGGGGAGCTGTTTTTT; CDR3: CASSGWAVEGGELFF
size: .; J: TRBJ2-1; D: TRBD2; length: 18; V: TRBV18; DNA: TGTGCCAGCTCACCCAGCGGACTAGCGGGAGACGTATACAATGAGCAGTTCTTC; CDR3: CASSPSGLAGDVYNEQFF
size: once; J: TRBJ2-3; D: .; length: 14; V: TRBV11-3; DNA: TGTGCCAGCAGCTTGGGCAGGGTGACAGATACGCAGTATTTT; CDR3: CASSLGRVTDTQYF
size: .; J: TRBJ2-7; D: TRBD2; length: 17; V: TRBV7-9; DNA: TGTGCCAGCAGCTCACCTCGTAGCGGGAGGGGGACCTACGAGCAGTACTTC; CDR3: CASSSPRSGRGTYEQYF
size: .; J: TRBJ2-7; D: TRBD1; length: 14; V: TRBV9; DNA: TGTGCCAGCAGCGTGGGAGGGACAGGGGTAGAGCAGTACTTC; CDR3: CASSVGGTGVEQYF
size: few; J: TRBJ1-3; D: .; length: 13; V: TRBV13; DNA: TGTGCCAGCAGCTTAGGCAGGGGAAACACCATATATTTT; CDR3: CASSLGRGNTIYF
size: .; J: TRBJ1-6; D: TRBD1; length: 14; V: TRBV7-9; DNA: TGTGCCAGCAGCTTAGTCACAGGGGACTCACCCCTCCACTTT; CDR3: CASSLVTGDSPLHF
size: .; J: TRBJ1-5; D: .; length: 14; V: TRBV6-1; DNA: TGTGCCAGCAGTCCCAGGACAGCGGATCAGCCCCAGCATTTT; CDR3: CASSPRTADQPQHF
size: .; J: TRBJ1-1; D: TRBD1; length: 13; V: TRBV29-1; DNA: TGCAGCGTCGCCCATACAGGGGACACTGAAGCTTTCTTT; CDR3: CSVAHTGDTEAFF